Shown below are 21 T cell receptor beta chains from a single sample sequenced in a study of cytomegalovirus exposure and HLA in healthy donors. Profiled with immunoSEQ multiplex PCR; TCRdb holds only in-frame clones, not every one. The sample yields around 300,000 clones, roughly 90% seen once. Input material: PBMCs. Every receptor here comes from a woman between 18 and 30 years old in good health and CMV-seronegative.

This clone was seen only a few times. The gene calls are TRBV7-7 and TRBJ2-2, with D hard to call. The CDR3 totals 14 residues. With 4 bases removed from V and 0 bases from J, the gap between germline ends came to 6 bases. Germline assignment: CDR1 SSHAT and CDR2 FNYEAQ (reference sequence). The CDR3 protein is CASSWAANTGELFF. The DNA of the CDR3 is TGTGCCAGCAGCTGGGCAGCGAACACCGGGGAGCTGTTTTTT.

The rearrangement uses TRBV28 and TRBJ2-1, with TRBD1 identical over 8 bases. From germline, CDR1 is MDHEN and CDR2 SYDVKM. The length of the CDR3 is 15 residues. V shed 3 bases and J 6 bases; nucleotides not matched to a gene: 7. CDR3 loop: CASSFGQGIINEQFF. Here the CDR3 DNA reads TGTGCCAGCAGTTTTGGACAGGGAATTATCAATGAGCAGTTCTTC.

The CDR3 here is CASRGSGGTGELFF. The DNA of the CDR3 is TGCGCCAGCAGGGGTAGCGGGGGAACCGGGGAGCTGTTTTTT. This rearrangement joins TRBV5-1 to TRBJ2-2; 9 bases line up with TRBD2. CDR1 SGHRS and CDR2 YFSETQ come from the germline V gene. CDR3 size: 14 residues. After removal of 5 bases from V and 5 bases from J, the junction contained 4 bases not matched to a gene. The variable domain in full, completed from reference TRBV5-1 and TRBJ2-2, reads KAGVTQTPRYLIKTRGQQVTLSCSPISGHRSVSWYQQTPGQGLQFLFEYFSETQRNKGNFPGRFSGRQFSNSRSEMNVSTLELGDSALYLCASRGSGGTGELFFGEGSRLTVL.

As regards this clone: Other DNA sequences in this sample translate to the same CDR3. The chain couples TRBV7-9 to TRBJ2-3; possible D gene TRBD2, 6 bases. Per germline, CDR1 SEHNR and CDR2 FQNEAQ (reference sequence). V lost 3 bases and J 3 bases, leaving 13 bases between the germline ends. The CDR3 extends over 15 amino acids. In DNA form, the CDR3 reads TGTGCCAGCAGCTTTCTTGGGGGAGGAACAGATACGCAGTATTTT. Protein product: CASSFLGGGTDTQYF.

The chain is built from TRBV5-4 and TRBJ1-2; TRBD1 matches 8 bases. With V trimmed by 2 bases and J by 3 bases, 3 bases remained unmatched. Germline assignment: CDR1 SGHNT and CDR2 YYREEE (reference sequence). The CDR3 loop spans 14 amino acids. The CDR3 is CASSLEDRDYGYTF. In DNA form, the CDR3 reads TGTGCCAGCAGCTTAGAGGACAGGGACTATGGCTACACCTTC. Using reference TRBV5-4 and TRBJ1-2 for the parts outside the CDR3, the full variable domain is ETGVTQSPTHLIKTRGQQVTLRCSSQSGHNTVSWYQQALGQGPQFIFQYYREEENGRGNFPPRFSGLQFPNYSSELNVNALELDDSALYLCASSLEDRDYGYTFGSGTRLTVV.

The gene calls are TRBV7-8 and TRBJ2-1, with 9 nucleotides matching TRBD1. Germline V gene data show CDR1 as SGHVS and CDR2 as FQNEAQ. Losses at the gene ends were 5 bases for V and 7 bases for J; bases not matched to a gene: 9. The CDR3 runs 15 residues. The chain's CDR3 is CASSRGQGIANEQFF. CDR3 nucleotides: TGTGCCAGCAGCCGCGGACAGGGGATCGCAAATGAGCAGTTCTTC.

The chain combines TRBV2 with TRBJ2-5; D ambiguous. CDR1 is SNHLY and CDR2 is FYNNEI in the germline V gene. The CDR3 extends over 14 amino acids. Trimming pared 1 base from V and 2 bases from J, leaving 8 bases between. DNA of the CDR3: TGTGCCAGCAGTGAAGACGCTATACAAGAGACCCAGTACTTC. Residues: CASSEDAIQETQYF. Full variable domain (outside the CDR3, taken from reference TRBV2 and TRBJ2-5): EPEVTQTPSHQVTQMGQEVILRCVPISNHLYFYWYRQILGQKVEFLVSFYNNEISEKSEIFDDQFSVERPDGSNFTLKIRSTKLEDSAMYFCASSEDAIQETQYFGPGTRLLVL.

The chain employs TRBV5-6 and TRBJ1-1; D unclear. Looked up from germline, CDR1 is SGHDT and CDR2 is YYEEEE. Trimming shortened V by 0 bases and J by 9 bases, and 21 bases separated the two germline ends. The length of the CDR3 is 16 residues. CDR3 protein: CASSLAGSVVAGKAFF. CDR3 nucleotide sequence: TGTGCCAGCAGCTTGGCAGGTTCTGTAGTGGCGGGCAAAGCTTTCTTT. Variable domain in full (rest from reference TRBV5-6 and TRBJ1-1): DAGVTQSPTHLIKTRGQQVTLRCSPKSGHDTVSWYQQALGQGPQFIFQYYEEEERQRGNFPDRFSGHQFPNYSSELNVNALLLGDSALYLCASSLAGSVVAGKAFFGQGTRLTVV.

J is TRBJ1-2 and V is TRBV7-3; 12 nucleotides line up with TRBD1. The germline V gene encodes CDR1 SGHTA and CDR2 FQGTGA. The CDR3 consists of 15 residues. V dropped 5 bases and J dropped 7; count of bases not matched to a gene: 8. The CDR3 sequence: CASSRTGTGGGGYTF. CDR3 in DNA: TGTGCCAGCAGCCGAACCGGGACAGGGGGCGGTGGCTACACCTTC.

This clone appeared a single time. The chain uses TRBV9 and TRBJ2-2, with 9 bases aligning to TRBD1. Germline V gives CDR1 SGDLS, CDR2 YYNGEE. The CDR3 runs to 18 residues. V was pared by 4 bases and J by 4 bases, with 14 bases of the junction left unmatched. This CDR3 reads CASSPEDRGAVGTGELFF. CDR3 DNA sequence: TGTGCCAGCAGCCCCGAGGACAGGGGCGCGGTGGGCACCGGGGAGCTGTTTTTT.

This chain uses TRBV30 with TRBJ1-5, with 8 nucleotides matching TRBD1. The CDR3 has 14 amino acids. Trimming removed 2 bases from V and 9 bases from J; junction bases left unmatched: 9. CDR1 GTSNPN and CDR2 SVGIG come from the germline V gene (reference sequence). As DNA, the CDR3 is TGTGCCTGGAGTCCGGGACAGGTTCCGGGGCCCCAGCATTTT. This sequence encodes CAWSPGQVPGPQHF.

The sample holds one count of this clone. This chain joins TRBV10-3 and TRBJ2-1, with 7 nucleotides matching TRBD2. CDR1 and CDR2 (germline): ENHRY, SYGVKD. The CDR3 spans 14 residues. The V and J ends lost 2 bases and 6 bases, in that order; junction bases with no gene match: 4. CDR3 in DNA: TGTGCCATCAGTGAGGGGACTACGGGCAATGAGCAGTTCTTC. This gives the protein CAISEGTTGNEQFF.

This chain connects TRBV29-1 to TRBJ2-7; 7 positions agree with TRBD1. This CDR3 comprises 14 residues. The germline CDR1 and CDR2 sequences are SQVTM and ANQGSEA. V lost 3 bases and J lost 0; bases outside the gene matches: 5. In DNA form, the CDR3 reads TGCAGCGTTGAGGCGTCAGGGGGCTCCTACGAGCAGTACTTC. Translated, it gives CSVEASGGSYEQYF.

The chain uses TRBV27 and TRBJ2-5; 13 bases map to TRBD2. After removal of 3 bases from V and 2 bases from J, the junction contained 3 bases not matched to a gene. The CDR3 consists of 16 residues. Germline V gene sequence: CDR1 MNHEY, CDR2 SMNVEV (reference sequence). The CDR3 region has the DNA TGTGCCAGCAGTTTGTGGACTAGCGGGGGACAAGAGACCCAGTACTTC. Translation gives CASSLWTSGGQETQYF.

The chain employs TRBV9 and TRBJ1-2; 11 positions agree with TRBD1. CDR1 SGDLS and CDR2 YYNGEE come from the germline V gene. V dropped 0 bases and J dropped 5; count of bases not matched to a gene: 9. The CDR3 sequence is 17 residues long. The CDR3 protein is CASSVAGGTGGLYGYTF. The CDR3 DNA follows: TGTGCCAGCAGCGTAGCTGGCGGGACAGGGGGTTTATATGGCTACACCTTC.

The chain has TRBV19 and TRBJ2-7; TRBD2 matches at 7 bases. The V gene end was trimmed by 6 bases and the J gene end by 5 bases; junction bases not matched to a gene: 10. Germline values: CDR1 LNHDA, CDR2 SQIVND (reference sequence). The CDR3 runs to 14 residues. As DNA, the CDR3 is TGTGCCAGTAGCGATTGGGGGGGAAGCGACGAGCAGTACTTC. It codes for CASSDWGGSDEQYF.

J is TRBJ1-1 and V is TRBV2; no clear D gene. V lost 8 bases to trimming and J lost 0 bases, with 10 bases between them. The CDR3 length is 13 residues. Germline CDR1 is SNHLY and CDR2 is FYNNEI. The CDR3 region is CASASGMNTEAFF. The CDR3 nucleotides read TGTGCCAGCGCCTCGGGGATGAACACTGAAGCTTTCTTT.

CDR3 nucleotide sequence: TGTGCCAGTAGTATTTATCCGGGAGCAGACGAGCAGTACTTC. Protein product: CASSIYPGADEQYF. The chain employs TRBV19 and TRBJ2-7; tentative D call: TRBD2 (6 bases). Germline loops: CDR1 LNHDA, CDR2 SQIVND (reference sequence). The CDR3 loop spans 14 amino acids. With 3 bases removed from V and 5 bases from J, the gap between germline ends came to 14 bases.

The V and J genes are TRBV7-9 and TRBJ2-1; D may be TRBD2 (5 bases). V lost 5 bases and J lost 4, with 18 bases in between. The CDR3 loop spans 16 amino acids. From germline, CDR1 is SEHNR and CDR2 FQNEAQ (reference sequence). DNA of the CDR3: TGTGCCAGCAGCACCTCGCCCCGGACTGGATACAATGAGCAGTTCTTC. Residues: CASSTSPRTGYNEQFF.

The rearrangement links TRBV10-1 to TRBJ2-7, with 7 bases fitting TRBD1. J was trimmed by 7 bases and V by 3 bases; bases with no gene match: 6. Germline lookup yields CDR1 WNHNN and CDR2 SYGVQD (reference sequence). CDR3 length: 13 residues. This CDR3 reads CASSDLVRGEQYF. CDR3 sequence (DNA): TGCGCCAGCAGTGATCTAGTCAGGGGGGAGCAGTACTTC.

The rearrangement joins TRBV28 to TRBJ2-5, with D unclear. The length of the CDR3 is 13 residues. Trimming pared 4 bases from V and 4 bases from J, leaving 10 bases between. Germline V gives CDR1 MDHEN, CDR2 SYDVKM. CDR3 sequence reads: CASSSEVPETQYF. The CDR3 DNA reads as TGTGCCAGCAGTTCCGAGGTACCAGAGACCCAGTACTTC.